Shown below are 27 T cell receptor beta chains from a single sample sequenced in a study of T cells in Graves' hyperthyroidism and ophthalmopathy. Amplification of TCR beta CDR3 regions was performed using RNA transcripts as template. TCR CDR3 regions were first amplified by RT-PCR with HTBI primers. Using its own MiXCR run on the multiplex PCR reads, TCRdb lists one record per CDR3 protein. The repertoire includes more than 500,000 distinct CDR3 sequences, 35% to 50% of them detected once, and about 45% sits in the top ten. Sequenced: peripheral blood or thyroid tissue (not recorded which). All receptors come from an adult woman with Graves' disease, either hyperthyroidism or ophthalmopathy (not recorded which).

This clonotype was seen a single time. The conserved phenylalanine or tryptophan is not found at the CDR3 terminus, so this likely reflects a read error. Because the CDR3's place on the DNA is in doubt, the DNA is left out and the CDR3 is given as listed by TCRdb. The chain carries TRBV12-3 or TRBV12-4 and TRBJ2-6; the table's D call, TRBD1, was not checked against the DNA. The CDR3 length is 9 residues, termini included. The CDR3 loop is CASSRDRGV.

The CDR3: CAISESRRSGNTIYF. CDR3 DNA sequence: TGTGCCATCAGTGAGTCGAGGCGCTCTGGAAACACCATATATTTT. J is TRBJ1-3 and V is TRBV10-3; no clear D. Trimming stripped 0 bases from V and 0 bases from J, with 6 bases between. The CDR3 sequence is 15 residues long. CDR1 and CDR2 (germline): ENHRY, SYGVKD.

The V and J genes are TRBV7-2 and TRBJ1-1; D remains unclear. The V and J ends lost 5 bases and 8 bases respectively, with 18 bases between them. The V gene's germline CDR1 is SGHTA and CDR2 FQGNSA. The CDR3 has 14 residues. Here the CDR3 DNA reads TGTGCCAGCAGCGTGGACCGCGAACAATCGGAAGCTTTCTTT. Its protein product is CASSVDREQSEAFF.

This clonotype occurred once. Germline is not matched at one junction end, which may reflect a read error. This chain connects TRBV14 to TRBJ2-2; D remains unclear. Germline CDR1 SGHDN, CDR2 FVKESK. The CDR3 is made up of 12 amino acids. CDR3 in DNA: TGTGCCAGCAGCCAAAACCCCGGAGAGCTGTTTTTT. Translated, it gives CASSQNPGELFF.

The sample holds many counts of this clonotype. The chain carries TRBV2 and TRBJ2-7; D not resolved. The CDR3 runs 14 residues. Trimming took off 3 bases at V and 5 bases at J, with 14 bases between the two ends. Germline assignment: CDR1 SNHLY and CDR2 FYNNEI. Here the CDR3 DNA reads TGTGCCAGCAGTGAGTCCCCCGAATTTCACGAGCAGTACTTC. It encodes CASSESPEFHEQYF. Full variable domain (outside the CDR3, taken from reference TRBV2 and TRBJ2-7): EPEVTQTPSHQVTQMGQEVILRCVPISNHLYFYWYRQILGQKVEFLVSFYNNEISEKSEIFDDQFSVERPDGSNFTLKIRSTKLEDSAMYFCASSESPEFHEQYFGPGTRLTVT.

In nucleotides, the CDR3 is TGTGCCAGCAAGCGGGAGTCGGGTACCGGGGAGCTGTTTTTT. Translation gives CASKRESGTGELFF. The V and J genes are TRBV2 and TRBJ2-2; 8 bases are shared with TRBD2. The CDR3 totals 14 residues. J lost 5 bases, V lost 7 bases, and 6 bases had no gene match. The germline V gene has CDR1 SNHLY and CDR2 FYNNEI.

The chain links TRBV7-3 to TRBJ2-2; 13 bases fit TRBD2. V was clipped by 6 bases and J by 6 bases; unmatched bases: 4. The CDR3 totals 15 residues. CDR1 and CDR2 from the germline V gene are SGHTA and FQGTGA. The CDR3 nucleotides are TGTGCCAGCAGTCCGACTAGCGGGAGGTCCGGGGAGCTGTTTTTT. Translated, it gives CASSPTSGRSGELFF.

This clonotype was found many times. The genes are TRBV29-1 and TRBJ1-1, with D unresolved. The length of the CDR3 is 13 residues. With 1 base removed from V and 2 bases from J, the gap between germline ends came to 8 bases. In germline, CDR1 is SQVTM, CDR2 ANQGSEA. The CDR3 DNA is TGCAGCGTTGAAGTTAGCTTCAACACTGAAGCTTTCTTT. It specifies CSVEVSFNTEAFF.

This clonotype was recorded a few times. The chain is built from TRBV18 and TRBJ1-5, with unresolved D. Germline V gene lookup returns CDR1 KGHSH and CDR2 LQKENI. The V gene lost 2 bases and the J gene lost 7 bases, with 9 bases spanning the gap. The CDR3 length is 13 residues. Here the CDR3 DNA reads TGTGCCAGCTCACCAGGAGGGATCCAGCCCCAGCATTTT. This gives the protein CASSPGGIQPQHF.

The rearrangement joins TRBV29-1 to TRBJ1-1, with D uncertain. CDR3 length equals 12 residues. Germline V gives CDR1 SQVTM, CDR2 ANQGSEA. Trimming removed 8 bases from V and 6 bases from J, with 16 bases in between. CDR3 in amino acids: CSLQTGRAEAFF. The DNA of the CDR3 is TGCAGCTTGCAAACCGGGAGGGCTGAAGCTTTCTTT.

This clonotype was picked up many times. The V and J genes are TRBV6-1 and TRBJ1-6, with 9 bases matching TRBD1. Germline V lookup: CDR1 MNHNS, CDR2 SASEGT. Germline trimming cut 6 bases from V and 8 bases from J; bases unmatched to any gene: 5. The CDR3 runs 14 residues. CDR3 sequence (DNA): TGTGCCAGCAGCCCGGACAGGGGCGATTCACCCCTCCACTTT. It specifies CASSPDRGDSPLHF.

J is TRBJ2-7 and V is TRBV7-9; 7 nucleotides agree with TRBD2. V lost 4 bases, J lost 5 bases, and 2 bases stayed unmatched. The CDR3 length is 12 residues. Per the germline V gene, CDR1 is SEHNR and CDR2 is FQNEAQ (reference sequence). The CDR3 reads CASSWTSHEQYF. The CDR3 DNA reads TGTGCCAGCAGCTGGACTAGTCACGAGCAGTACTTC.

This chain uses TRBV6-6 with TRBJ1-5; a weak D match, TRBD1 (6 bases). CDR1 and CDR2 (germline): MNHNY, SVGAGI (reference sequence). The CDR3 consists of 16 residues. Trimming took off 6 bases at V and 5 bases at J, with 20 bases between the two ends. In DNA, the CDR3 is TGTGCCAGCAGATTCCACAGGGACAATAGGGATCAGCCCCAGCATTTT. Its translation is CASRFHRDNRDQPQHF.

The genes are TRBV5-1 and TRBJ1-4; possibly TRBD1 for D (5 bases). Trimming took 4 bases from V and 8 from J, leaving 15 bases between them. CDR1 is SGHRS and CDR2 is YFSETQ in the germline V gene. CDR3 length equals 14 residues. CDR3 sequence reads: CASSPGTRGEKLFF. CDR3 DNA sequence: TGCGCCAGCAGCCCCGGGACCCGAGGCGAAAAACTGTTTTTT.

This clonotype appeared a single time. This rearrangement joins TRBV7-2 to TRBJ1-1; 9 positions agree with TRBD1. V lost 9 bases to trimming and J lost 0 bases; unmatched junction nucleotides: 8. Germline V gene sequence: CDR1 SGHTA, CDR2 FQGNSA. This CDR3 is 15 amino acids long. The CDR3 coding sequence is TGTGCCAGTATCGGGACAGGGCAAATGAACACTGAAGCTTTCTTT. This encodes CASIGTGQMNTEAFF.

The V gene is TRBV11-3, the J gene TRBJ2-7; 8 nucleotides line up with TRBD2. Germline CDR1 and CDR2: SGHNT and YENEEA. Trimming cost V 7 bases and J 5 bases; bases outside gene matches: 7. This CDR3 is 13 amino acids long. The CDR3 nucleotides are TGTGCCAGCATGGGCGGGGGGAAGGACGAGCAGTACTTC. This translates into CASMGGGKDEQYF.

The rearrangement links TRBV19 to TRBJ1-5, with 10 bases matching TRBD1. With V trimmed by 6 bases and J by 6 bases, 5 bases remained unmatched. CDR3 length: 14 amino acids. Germline V lookup: CDR1 LNHDA, CDR2 SQIVND (reference sequence). In DNA form, the CDR3 reads TGTGCCAGTAGGGGGACAGGGGACGCTCAGCCCCAGCATTTT. Amino acids: CASRGTGDAQPQHF.

The chain couples TRBV7-9 to TRBJ1-1; TRBD1 is a possible D gene (5 bases). V was pared by 5 bases and J by 1 base, with 11 bases between. CDR1 SEHNR and CDR2 FQNEAQ come from the germline V gene (reference sequence). The CDR3 spans 14 residues. The CDR3 nucleotides read TGTGCCAGCAGCCATGGGGGAGCGAACACTGAAGCTTTCTTT. Translating it yields CASSHGGANTEAFF.

V and J are TRBV20-1 and TRBJ2-1; D may be TRBD2 (7 bases). Germline V CDR1 and CDR2: DFQATT, SNEGSKA (reference sequence). Between the trimmed V and J ends, which lost 3 bases and 0 bases, there was a span of 21 bases. There are 18 residues in the CDR3. The CDR3 DNA reads as TGCAGTGCTAGTCCGAACCTCGGGGGCGGGAGCTCCTACAATGAGCAGTTCTTC. Protein product: CSASPNLGGGSSYNEQFF.

This clonotype has only one observation. The chain combines TRBV11-2 with TRBJ2-5, with 13 bases identical to TRBD2. Per germline, CDR1 SGHAT and CDR2 FQNNGV. The length of the CDR3 is 16 residues. Trimming cost V 3 bases and J 5 bases; bases outside gene matches: 6. CDR3 nucleotide sequence: TGTGCCAGCAGCTTGCCGGGACTAGCGGGACGGGAGACCCAGTACTTC. It encodes CASSLPGLAGRETQYF.

The chain combines TRBV7-6 with TRBJ2-7, with D hard to call. Germline V gives CDR1 SGHVS, CDR2 FNYEAQ. V lost 1 base to trimming and J lost 5 bases, with 6 bases between them. This CDR3 comprises 12 residues. As DNA, the CDR3 is TGTGCCAGCAGCTTAGGGGAAGACGAGCAGTACTTC. Amino acids: CASSLGEDEQYF. The full variable domain, rest sourced from reference TRBV7-6 and TRBJ2-7, is GAGVSQSPRYKVTKRGQDVALRCDPISGHVSLYWYRQALGQGPEFLTYFNYEAQQDKSGLPNDRFSAERPEGSISTLTIQRTEQRDSAMYRCASSLGEDEQYFGPGTRLTVT.

This clonotype has ten or more counts. The chain joins TRBV10-3 to TRBJ2-5, with D uncertain. V was clipped by 7 bases and J by 2 bases, with 11 bases between them. The CDR3 spans 13 residues. Germline values: CDR1 ENHRY, CDR2 SYGVKD. The CDR3: CAINEGSQETQYF. The CDR3 DNA is TGTGCCATCAATGAAGGGTCTCAAGAGACCCAGTACTTC.

This chain connects TRBV20-1 to TRBJ1-5, with D unclear. V was shortened by 1 base and J by 2 bases, with 9 bases between the two germline ends. The CDR3 contains 14 residues. The germline V gene has CDR1 DFQATT and CDR2 SNEGSKA (reference sequence). The CDR3 DNA follows: TGCAGTGCTAGAGTTGCAGGAGGCAATCAGCCCCAGCATTTT. Amino acid sequence: CSARVAGGNQPQHF.

The rearrangement joins TRBV7-9 to TRBJ1-2; D possibly corresponds to TRBD1 (5 bases). CDR1 and CDR2 from the germline V gene are SEHNR and FQNEAQ (reference sequence). This CDR3 contains 13 residues. Trimming stripped 2 bases from V and 6 bases from J, with 10 bases between. DNA for the CDR3: TGTGCCAGCAGCTTAAGCGGGGCGCATGGCTACACCTTC. It translates to CASSLSGAHGYTF.

This clonotype was observed a single time. The CDR3, as DNA: TGCAGTGGTAGGGGCGGGGGGGGATCAGAGACCCAGTACTTC. Translation gives CSGRGGGGSETQYF. The rearrangement joins TRBV20-1 to TRBJ2-5, with TRBD2 matching over 9 bases. CDR1 is DFQATT and CDR2 is SNEGSKA in the germline V gene (reference sequence). The CDR3 totals 14 residues. V was clipped by 7 bases and J by 4 bases; unmatched bases: 10.

In its sample, this clonotype was seen many times. The rearrangement links TRBV7-9 to TRBJ1-4, with unresolved D. V was cut by 1 base and J by 1 base, with 4 bases left in between. The CDR3 runs to 14 residues. Per the germline V gene, CDR1 is SEHNR and CDR2 is FQNEAQ (reference sequence). In DNA, the CDR3 is TGTGCCAGCAGCTTAGAACAAACTAATGAAAAACTGTTTTTT. Its protein is CASSLEQTNEKLFF.

To note about this clonotype: Because it lacks the conserved phenylalanine or tryptophan at the end, this CDR3 is likely a read error. The DNA is omitted, as the CDR3 cannot be located on it reliably, and the CDR3 follows TCRdb's listing. The CDR3 here is CASSYSNY. The chain couples TRBV6-6 to TRBJ2-6. The germline V gene has CDR1 MNHNY and CDR2 SVGAGI (reference sequence). The CDR3 extends over 8 residues, inclusive of both ends.